These T cell receptor beta chains were read from a single sample in a study of CXCR3-negative and CXCR3-positive naive CD8 T cells. TCRdb reprocessed the 5' RACE reads and stores each CDR3 protein as one record, lacking DNA. This sample's table has roughly 24,000 distinct CDR3 sequences. The material sequenced was memory CD8+ T cells from blood. The receptors derive from a human donor in good health. Some clones in this sample may be carry-over from other donors' samples. Each CDR3 is given with its conserved first and last residue. Each record gives: clone size, CDR3 length, J gene, V gene, CDR3 protein. Clone size appears in some rows only: once, few, many, or a class for an expanded clone.

.,13,TRBJ2-7,TRBV12-3/TRBV12-4,CASSLQQGDEQYF
.,13,TRBJ2-1,TRBV4-3,CASSPVAYNEQFF
.,15,TRBJ1-1,TRBV9,CASSPLGGTSTEAFF
.,14,TRBJ2-3,TRBV5-4,CASSLAAGGDTQYF
.,15,TRBJ1-4,TRBV28,CASSLPASTNEKLFF
.,12,TRBJ2-7,TRBV3-1,CASSRDDYEQYF
.,17,TRBJ2-2,TRBV7-9,CASSLGVGQSNTGELFF
.,12,TRBJ1-1,TRBV20-1,CSAREWGTEAFF
.,14,TRBJ2-2,TRBV29-1,CSVVGGARTGELFF
.,13,TRBJ2-3,TRBV11-2,CASSLPLEGTQYF
.,13,TRBJ1-2,TRBV12-2,CASRAPGAGGYTF
.,14,TRBJ1-1,TRBV7-9,CASSLRATDTEAFF
.,15,TRBJ2-7,TRBV6-2/TRBV6-3,CASSYGLAGSYEQYF
.,14,TRBJ1-5,TRBV7-9,CASSHSDTNQPQHF
.,16,TRBJ1-2,TRBV18,CASSPWDSEIDYGYTF
.,14,TRBJ2-7,TRBV19,CASGYKDRGYEQYF
.,17,TRBJ2-3,TRBV7-9,CASSTTPGLAGTDTQYF
.,17,TRBJ2-7,TRBV4-3,CASSQDPSTSGAYEQYF
.,13,TRBJ2-2,TRBV27,CASSFQGTGELFF
.,16,TRBJ2-5,TRBV20-1,CSARGGTGDNQETQYF
.,15,TRBJ2-7,TRBV4-3,CASSQSRRDYYEQYF
.,17,TRBJ1-3,TRBV7-9,CASSPEIDRLSGNTIYF
.,12,TRBJ2-1,TRBV20-1,CSARTLGNEQFF
.,13,TRBJ2-1,TRBV27,CASRFTSYNEQFF
.,16,TRBJ1-2,TRBV4-1,CTSSHPERQGAGGYTF
.,14,TRBJ2-7,TRBV6-5,CASSYDGTNYEQYF
.,16,TRBJ2-2,TRBV29-1,CSVGTSGGENTGELFF
.,16,TRBJ2-1,TRBV20-1,CSARDGAGGMYNEQFF
.,14,TRBJ2-3,TRBV29-1,CSVVGASFTDTQYF
.,17,TRBJ2-1,TRBV20-1,CSARVASGGTFGNEQFF
.,13,TRBJ2-7,TRBV12-3/TRBV12-4,CASKGTGQYEQYF
.,16,TRBJ2-1,TRBV28,CASSPGRTTYNNEQFF
.,18,TRBJ1-3,TRBV21-1,CASSKLGRTDHSGNTIYF
.,13,TRBJ1-2,TRBV15,CATSRGEDYGYTF
.,13,TRBJ2-1,TRBV7-8,CASRAGRHNEQFF
.,12,TRBJ2-1,TRBV7-3,CASSLVEGEQFF
.,14,TRBJ2-1,TRBV4-1,CASSQEGRDNEQFF
medium-sized,13,TRBJ2-1,TRBV6-4,CASANGGEGEQFF
.,13,TRBJ2-7,TRBV28,CASSPGTDYEQYF
.,15,TRBJ2-1,TRBV6-5,CASSAGQGLNNEQFF
.,13,TRBJ2-7,TRBV28,CASKDLSSYEQYF
.,15,TRBJ2-4,TRBV11-2,CASSWPHPAKNIQYF
.,14,TRBJ1-1,TRBV20-1,CSARLGGEVTEAFF
.,17,TRBJ2-1,TRBV7-9,CASSLPHLGLAGDEQFF
.,14,TRBJ1-1,TRBV20-1,CSARLSGVDTEAFF
.,11,TRBJ1-2,TRBV29-1,CSDGRPSGYTF
.,13,TRBJ2-1,TRBV11-2,CASSIPLENEQFF
.,12,TRBJ2-3,TRBV7-9,CASSLSTDTQYF
.,15,TRBJ2-3,TRBV7-9,CASSTRHRGQDTQYF
.,14,TRBJ2-2,TRBV12-3/TRBV12-4,CASRPTVNTGELFF
.,17,TRBJ2-1,TRBV7-6,CASSLRQGLPFYNEQFF
.,15,TRBJ2-1,TRBV6-6,CASSSAGGNYNEQFF
.,14,TRBJ2-5,TRBV5-1,CASSLRANQETQYF
.,15,TRBJ2-7,TRBV29-1,CSVELTLAGAYEQYF
.,14,TRBJ2-2,TRBV2,CASSEMVAPGELFF
medium-sized,16,TRBJ2-3,TRBV6-1,CASTELAGGAPDTQYF
.,15,TRBJ2-7,TRBV10-3,CAISDPGLKIYEQYF
.,15,TRBJ2-1,TRBV28,CASSFRGLRAKEQFF